This T cell receptor (beta chain) was documented in a study of T cell clones after liver transplantation. On the study more broadly: Three of the eight recipients were HCV-positive; the rest had non-autoimmune, non-viral transplant indications. Samples came pre-transplant, pre-randomization before withdrawal, and post-randomization after withdrawal ended.

TCRdb's copy holds only in-frame clones and misses some; the assay was immunoSEQ multiplex PCR. The sample lists 98,000 or so clones; 82% were seen once. To note about this clone: Its target is unknown.

The CDR3 has 14 amino acids. Germline V gives CDR1 KGHSH, CDR2 LQKENI. V was pared by 2 bases and J by 5 bases, with 2 bases of the junction left unmatched. Whole-study results and caveats: Post-transplant time points were not standardized, so conclusions are preliminary. Graft donor-reactive T cells may have migrated into the graft rather than being deleted.

This clonotype was sampled from a human donor who received a liver transplant. Sequenced here: CD4+ T cells from blood, sampled before liver transplant. The V gene is TRBV18, the J gene TRBJ1-5, with 8 positions matching TRBD1. The CDR3 DNA reads TGTGCCAGCTCACCAGGACAGGGTCATCAGCCCCAGCATTTT. This sequence encodes CASSPGQGHQPQHF.